This is a list of T cell receptor beta chains from one sample in a study of blood T cell repertoires in COVID-19. The assay was immunoSEQ multiplex PCR, and TCRdb's table has in-frame clones only and misses some. The sample lists over 55,000 clones, about four fifths occurring once. The sequenced sample was peripheral blood. The source of these receptors is a man in his forties or fifties with active COVID-19. CDR3s include the opening cysteine and the closing phenylalanine or tryptophan. D genes are given only for firm matches. A row's size may be missing; if present it is once, few, many or a size class.

-	TRBJ1-5	TRBD1	TRBV19	CASSIGNRGASNQPQHF	TGTGCCAGTAGTATAGGGAACAGGGGAGCTAGCAATCAGCCCCAGCATTTT
-	TRBJ1-3	-	TRBV2	CASKAGSTGNTIYF	TGTGCCAGCAAGGCGGGATCGACAGGAAACACCATATATTTT
few	TRBJ2-1	TRBD1	TRBV7-7	CASSLDRGSEQFF	TGTGCTAGCAGCCTGGACAGGGGAAGTGAGCAGTTCTTC
-	TRBJ2-5	TRBD2	TRBV5-1	CASSLAGGQETQYF	TGCGCCAGCAGCTTAGCGGGGGGCCAAGAGACCCAGTACTTC
-	TRBJ2-1	-	TRBV30	CAWGLAAGSYNEQFF	TGTGCCTGGGGCTTGGCAGCCGGGTCGTACAATGAGCAGTTCTTC
-	TRBJ2-7	-	TRBV3-1/TRBV3-2	CASSPAGSEQYF	TGTGCCAGCAGCCCGGCAGGAAGCGAGCAGTACTTC
-	TRBJ2-7	TRBD2	TRBV28	CASSTTSGRAHEQYF	TGTGCCAGCAGTACGACTAGCGGGAGGGCCCACGAGCAGTACTTC
-	TRBJ2-7	-	TRBV7-8	CASSPRDISYEQYF	TGTGCCAGCAGCCCCCGGGACATTTCCTACGAGCAGTACTTC
-	TRBJ1-2	-	TRBV7-3	CASSDGTPNGYTF	TGTGCCAGCAGCGACGGGACACCCAATGGCTACACCTTC
-	TRBJ1-1	TRBD1	TRBV11-2	CASSRTGDTEAFF	TGTGCCAGCAGCCGCACAGGGGACACTGAAGCTTTCTTT
-	TRBJ2-1	TRBD2	TRBV7-9	CASSSKIRTSGRANEQFF	TGTGCCAGCAGCTCAAAAATAAGGACTAGCGGGAGAGCTAATGAGCAGTTCTTC
-	TRBJ1-6	-	TRBV24-1	CATSATWGPYNSPLHF	TGTGCCACCAGTGCCACCTGGGGGCCTTATAATTCACCCCTCCACTTT
-	TRBJ2-6	TRBD1	TRBV5-1	CASSTGQGFYSGANVLTF	TGCGCCAGCAGCACGGGACAGGGTTTCTACTCTGGGGCCAACGTCCTGACTTTC
-	TRBJ2-7	TRBD1	TRBV9	CASSIRADRGLLEQYF	TGTGCCAGCAGCATACGAGCGGACAGGGGGCTCCTCGAGCAGTACTTC
-	TRBJ2-3	TRBD2	TRBV5-4	CASRASSGSGTDTQYF	TGTGCCAGCAGGGCCTCTAGCGGGAGTGGGACAGATACGCAGTATTTT
once	TRBJ1-2	TRBD1	TRBV28	CASSRDRGGFGYTF	TGTGCCAGCAGTAGGGACAGGGGTGGCTTTGGCTACACCTTC
many	TRBJ1-6	TRBD1	TRBV19	CASSPDRERNSPLHF	TGTGCCAGTAGTCCGGACAGGGAAAGGAATTCACCCCTCCACTTT
few	TRBJ2-3	-	TRBV7-8	CASSSRTRSTDTQYF	TGTGCCAGCAGCTCGAGGACAAGGAGTACAGATACGCAGTATTTT
-	TRBJ1-2	TRBD1	TRBV5-1	CASSLTGDYGYTF	TGCGCCAGCAGCCTAACAGGGGACTATGGCTACACCTTC
once	TRBJ2-7	-	TRBV7-9	CASSLAYSAGGSYEQYF	TGTGCCAGCAGCCTGGCGTATTCGGCAGGAGGCTCCTACGAGCAGTACTTC
-	TRBJ1-1	TRBD1	TRBV5-1	CASNRQGGDTEAFF	TGCGCCAGCAATAGACAGGGAGGCGACACTGAAGCTTTCTTT
many	TRBJ1-5	-	TRBV7-2	CASSKGAGLSNQPQHF	TGTGCCAGCAGCAAAGGGGCTGGTCTGAGCAATCAGCCCCAGCATTTT
-	TRBJ2-5	-	TRBV19	CASSIGGSGLQETQYF	TGTGCCAGTAGTATAGGGGGGAGCGGGCTACAAGAGACCCAGTACTTC
once	TRBJ2-4	TRBD1	TRBV7-9	CASSSHTGEGNIQYF	TGTGCCAGCAGCTCCCACACAGGGGAAGGGAACATTCAGTACTTC
-	TRBJ2-6	-	TRBV19	CASRFGTTGPGANVLTF	TGTGCCAGTCGTTTTGGGACAACGGGCCCTGGGGCCAACGTCCTGACTTTC
-	TRBJ2-7	TRBD1	TRBV5-6	CASNRDRGGQQYF	TGTGCCAGCAATAGGGACAGGGGAGGCCAGCAGTACTTC
-	TRBJ1-4	-	TRBV19	CASSGRAGEKLFF	TGTGCCAGTAGTGGGAGGGCTGGTGAAAAACTGTTTTTT
-	TRBJ2-2	TRBD2	TRBV6-4	CASSEGLAATDSGELFF	TGTGCCAGCAGTGAAGGACTAGCGGCAACCGATTCCGGGGAGCTGTTTTTT
-	TRBJ2-4	TRBD1	TRBV19	CASSISTGTGGDIQYF	TGTGCCAGTAGTATATCGACCGGGACAGGGGGGGACATTCAGTACTTC
-	TRBJ1-1	TRBD1	TRBV10-3	CAIKRTGGEMNTEAFF	TGTGCCATCAAGCGGACAGGGGGCGAAATGAACACTGAAGCTTTCTTT
-	TRBJ2-2	-	TRBV5-1	CASSFGRSGELFF	TGCGCCAGCAGCTTCGGTAGAAGCGGGGAGCTGTTTTTT
-	TRBJ2-5	TRBD1	TRBV19	CASTDRGRQETQYF	TGTGCCAGTACGGACAGGGGGCGGCAAGAGACCCAGTACTTC
-	TRBJ2-4	-	TRBV6-5	CASSSARRLAKNIQYF	TGTGCCAGCAGTTCCGCTAGACGTCTAGCCAAAAACATTCAGTACTTC
-	TRBJ1-4	TRBD1	TRBV19	CASSTRDRVLDDEKLFF	TGTGCCAGTAGTACCCGGGACAGGGTTCTCGATGACGAAAAACTGTTTTTT
few	TRBJ2-7	TRBD1	TRBV7-9	CASSRLGQGHEQYF	TGTGCCAGCAGCCGACTCGGACAGGGCCACGAGCAGTACTTC